This TCR beta chain is from a study of shared clonotypes between healthy human individuals (dated by TCRdb to 2020 to 2022). Concerning the study at large: A couple of women and a few men aged 18 to 49 years were included in the cohort. For each donor, CD4 naive and CD4 memory were each given three plates, CD8 naive was given two plates, and CD8 memory was given one plate. To estimate repertoire size and how much clonotype sharing occurs between individuals, the study deeply sequenced the blood TCR repertoires of several healthy adults. To increase sequencing depth and limit assay-specific biases, TCR repertoire library preparation and sequencing were carried out by different laboratories using diverse techniques. Leukapheresis yielded between about 0.9 and 9 billion PBMCs per donor.

The donors were healthy, HIV-negative adults with no recently reported acute infections or vaccinations. All donors were Caucasian adults living in Nashville, Tennessee, USA. CD8 memory samples combined magnetically selected CD45RO+ cells with CCR7-negative CD45RA+ effector memory (TemRA) cells. Blood was obtained by leukapheresis, after which PBMCs were separated by Ficoll-Histopaque density gradient centrifugation and cryopreserved in liquid nitrogen vapor phase. Analytical flow cytometry was used to check the purity and quantity of each magnetically sorted T cell population. Each sorted fraction had its genomic DNA isolated and then quantified by UV absorbance on a Nanodrop 2000c. Regarding this clone: What this receptor recognizes is not known. Base-call qualities are not available, and no considerably larger clone is one nucleotide away.

TCR CDR3 regions were amplified from genomic DNA by multiplex PCR using the deep immunoSEQ assay. For each cell subset, the extracted genomic DNA was distributed evenly across all wells of several immunoSEQ 96-well plates, and each plate served as one replicate. For sorted subsets, each replicate PCR was loaded with 200 ng genomic DNA, equivalent to 30,000 to 35,000 T cell genomes. Purified libraries were measured with a Qubit 3.0 fluorometer, size-checked on a Bioanalyzer 2100, and measured again with the KAPA Library Quantification kit. Each immunoSEQ 96-well plate was sequenced on its own single-read 150-cycle Illumina NextSeq 550 flow cell. As for the authors' bioinformatics: Because the immunoSEQ output included only junctional sequences and no quality scores, the filtering could not be the same as the filtering used for full-length reads. Sequences were annotated with PyIR, a Python wrapper for IgBLAST v1.9, and V/J genes and CDR3 were assigned using IMGT germline references. Reads with weak V/J assignments (E-value above 1e-6), missing CDR3, stop codons, out-of-frame junctions, or ambiguous translated residues were removed. A V3J clonotype was defined by an identical inferred V gene, J gene, and CDR3 amino acid sequence. Percentage overlap between repertoires was calculated by dividing the number of shared unique clonotypes by the size of the smaller repertoire. Repertoire richness was assessed with RTK rarefaction, the Chao1 estimator, and Recon v2.1 estimates of unobserved clonotypes. For all TCRbeta clonotypes obtained by the gDNA method from a few donors, generation probabilities were computed with OLGA. What TCRdb holds here is the immuneACCESS table cut down to in-frame rearrangements. Part of the clones is not present; checked against another copy, under half of the missing clones reflect an unresolved V gene, and the others are unexplained. D and trimming come from the DNA, and the V and J calls and clone size come from that table. Recorded for this sample are about 380,000 clones; about 96% of them occurred a single time. Approximately 0.32% of the sample comes from the top ten.

The V and J ends are trimmed by 5 bases and 14 bases, leaving 17 bases between them. The CDR3 covers 12 residues, taking in both the cysteine and the phenylalanine. The DNA shown is the 36-base CDR3, in frame from base 1. CDR1 and CDR2 were assigned from the germline V gene (reference sequence) as SEHNR and FQNEAQ. Beyond this particular receptor, the publication reports: Naive subsets generally had larger estimated clonotype richness than memory subsets did. Even with the large sequencing depth, rarefaction of the sorted-subset datasets indicated that sequencing was incomplete. Higher generation probabilities were observed for clonotypes shared by all four sorted-subset donors than for non-shared clonotypes. Pairwise subsampling indicated that sequencing depth was expected to affect the degree of clonotype sharing among donors. When a handful of donors were compared, the shared fraction of clonotypes was approximately 5% for naive CD4, roughly 3.4% for naive CD8, roughly 2.5% for memory CD4, and under 0.5% for memory CD8. Because the study included only a small number of donors, the genetic and exposure-history diversity represented was limited. Sampling was restricted to blood, and TCR repertoires in tissues likely differ from the TCR repertoires found in blood.

Here the chain combines TRBV7-9 and TRBJ2-3; a weak D assignment points to TRBD1 (6 bases agree). The sequence was collected from a man aged 25 to 40 in good health. Sequencing input: memory CD8+ T cells sorted from blood. In light of the paper, this sample's cell subset or site label describes: CD45RO+ cells pooled with CCR7-negative TemRA cells. DNA sequence: TGTGCCAGCAGCCCTACAGGGTCGGTTGGGTATTTT. This translates into CASSPTGSVGYF.